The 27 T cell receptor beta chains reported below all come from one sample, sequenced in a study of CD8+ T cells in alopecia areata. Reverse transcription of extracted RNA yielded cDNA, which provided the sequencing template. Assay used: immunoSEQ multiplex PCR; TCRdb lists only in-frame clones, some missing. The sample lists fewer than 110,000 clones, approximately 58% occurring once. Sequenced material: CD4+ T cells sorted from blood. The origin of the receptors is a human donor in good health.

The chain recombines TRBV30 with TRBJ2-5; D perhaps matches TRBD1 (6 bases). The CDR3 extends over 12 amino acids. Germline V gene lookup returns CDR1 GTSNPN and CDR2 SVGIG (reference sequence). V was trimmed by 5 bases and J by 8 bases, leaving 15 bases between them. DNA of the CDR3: TGTGCCTGGTCGACAGGCCCGGGAACCCAGTACTTC. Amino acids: CAWSTGPGTQYF.

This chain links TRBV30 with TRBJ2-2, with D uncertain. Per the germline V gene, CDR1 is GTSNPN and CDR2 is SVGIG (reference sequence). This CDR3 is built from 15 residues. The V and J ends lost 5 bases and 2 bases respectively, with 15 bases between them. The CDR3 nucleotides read TGTGCCTGGCAGCCAGCCTCGATAAACACCGGGGAGCTGTTTTTT. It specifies CAWQPASINTGELFF.

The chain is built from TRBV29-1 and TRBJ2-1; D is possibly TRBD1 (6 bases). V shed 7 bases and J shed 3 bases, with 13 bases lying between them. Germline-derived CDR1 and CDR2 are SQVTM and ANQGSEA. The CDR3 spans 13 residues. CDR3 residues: CSGRGQSYNEQFF. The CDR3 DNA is TGCAGCGGACGAGGACAGAGCTACAATGAGCAGTTCTTC.

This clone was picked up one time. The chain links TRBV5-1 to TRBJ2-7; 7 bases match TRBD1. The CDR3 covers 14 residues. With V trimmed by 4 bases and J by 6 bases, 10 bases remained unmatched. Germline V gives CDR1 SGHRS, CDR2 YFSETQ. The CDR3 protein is CASSPGQVFGEQYF. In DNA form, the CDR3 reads TGCGCCAGCAGCCCTGGACAGGTGTTTGGCGAGCAGTACTTC.

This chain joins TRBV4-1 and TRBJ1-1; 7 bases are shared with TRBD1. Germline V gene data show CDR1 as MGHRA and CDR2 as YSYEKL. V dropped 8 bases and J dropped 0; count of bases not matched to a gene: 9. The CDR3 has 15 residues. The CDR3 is CASYDGGTVNTEAFF. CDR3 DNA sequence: TGCGCCAGCTACGACGGGGGGACAGTGAACACTGAAGCTTTCTTT.

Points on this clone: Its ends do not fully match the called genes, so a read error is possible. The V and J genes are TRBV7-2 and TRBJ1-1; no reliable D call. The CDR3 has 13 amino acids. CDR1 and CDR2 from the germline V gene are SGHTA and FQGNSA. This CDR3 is CASTLGPSTEAFF. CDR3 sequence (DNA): TGTGCCAGCACCTTAGGGCCATCCACTGAAGCTTTCTTT.

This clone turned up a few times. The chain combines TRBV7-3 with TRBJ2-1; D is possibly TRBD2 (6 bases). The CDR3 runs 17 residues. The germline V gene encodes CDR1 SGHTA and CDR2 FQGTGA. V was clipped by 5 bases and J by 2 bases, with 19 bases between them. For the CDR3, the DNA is TGTGCCAGCAGCCCCCGCACTAGCCGCTACACCTACAATGAGCAGTTCTTC. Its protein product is CASSPRTSRYTYNEQFF.

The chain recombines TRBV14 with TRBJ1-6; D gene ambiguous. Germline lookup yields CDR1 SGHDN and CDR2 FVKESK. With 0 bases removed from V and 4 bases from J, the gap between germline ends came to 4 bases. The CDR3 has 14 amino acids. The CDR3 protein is CASSQETYNSPLHF. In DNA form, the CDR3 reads TGTGCCAGCAGCCAAGAGACTTATAATTCACCCCTCCACTTT. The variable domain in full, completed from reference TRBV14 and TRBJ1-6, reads EAGVTQFPSHSVIEKGQTVTLRCDPISGHDNLYWYRRVMGKEIKFLLHFVKESKQDESGMPNNRFLAERTGGTYSTLKVQPAELEDSGVYFCASSQETYNSPLHFGNGTRLTVT.

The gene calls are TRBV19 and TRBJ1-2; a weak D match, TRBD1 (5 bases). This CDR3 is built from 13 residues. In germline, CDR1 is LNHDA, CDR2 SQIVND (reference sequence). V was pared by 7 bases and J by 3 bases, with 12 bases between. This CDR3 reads CASTKGPHYGYTF. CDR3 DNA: TGTGCCAGTACCAAGGGACCACACTATGGCTACACCTTC.

The CDR3, as DNA: TGTGCCAGCACCCCCAACAGGAACACTGAAGCTTTCTTT. This codes for CASTPNRNTEAFF. J is TRBJ1-1 and V is TRBV28, with D hard to call. The CDR3 is 13 residues long. Germline CDR1 MDHEN, CDR2 SYDVKM. The ends were cut back, 7 bases at V and 1 base at J, with 10 bases in the middle.

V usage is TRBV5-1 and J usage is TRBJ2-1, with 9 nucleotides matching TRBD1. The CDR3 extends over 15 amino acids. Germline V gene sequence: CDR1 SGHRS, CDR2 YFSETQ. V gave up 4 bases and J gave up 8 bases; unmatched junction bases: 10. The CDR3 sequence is CASSVSEQGADEQFF. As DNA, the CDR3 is TGCGCCAGCAGCGTTAGTGAACAGGGGGCTGATGAGCAGTTCTTC.

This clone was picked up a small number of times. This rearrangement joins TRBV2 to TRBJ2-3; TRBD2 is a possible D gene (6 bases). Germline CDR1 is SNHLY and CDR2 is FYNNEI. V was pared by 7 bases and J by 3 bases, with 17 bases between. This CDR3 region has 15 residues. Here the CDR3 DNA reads TGTGCCAGCACCCCTCTTAGCGGAACTACAGATACGCAGTATTTT. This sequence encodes CASTPLSGTTDTQYF.

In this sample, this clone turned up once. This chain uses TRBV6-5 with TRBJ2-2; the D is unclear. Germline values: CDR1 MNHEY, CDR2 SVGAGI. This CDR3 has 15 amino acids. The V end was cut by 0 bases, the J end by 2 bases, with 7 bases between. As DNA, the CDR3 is TGTGCCAGCAGTTACTCGTCACCTAACACCGGGGAGCTGTTTTTT. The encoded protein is CASSYSSPNTGELFF.

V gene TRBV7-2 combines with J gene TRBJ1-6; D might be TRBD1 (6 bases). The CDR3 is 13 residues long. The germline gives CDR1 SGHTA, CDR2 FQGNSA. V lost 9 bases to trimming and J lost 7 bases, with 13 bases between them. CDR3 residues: CASTRDTNSPLHF. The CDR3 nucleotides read TGTGCCAGTACCCGGGACACCAATTCACCCCTCCACTTT.

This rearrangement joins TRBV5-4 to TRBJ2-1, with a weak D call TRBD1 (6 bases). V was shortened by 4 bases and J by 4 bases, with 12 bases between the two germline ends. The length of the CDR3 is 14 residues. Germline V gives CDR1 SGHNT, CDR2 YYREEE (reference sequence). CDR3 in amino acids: CASSPRGFYNEQFF. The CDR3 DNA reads TGTGCCAGCAGCCCCAGGGGTTTTTACAATGAGCAGTTCTTC.

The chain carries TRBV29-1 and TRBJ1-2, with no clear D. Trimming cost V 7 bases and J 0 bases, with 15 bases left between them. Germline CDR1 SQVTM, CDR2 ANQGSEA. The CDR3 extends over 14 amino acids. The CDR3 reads CSAPSEGTNYGYTF. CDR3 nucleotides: TGCAGCGCACCTTCCGAAGGAACTAACTATGGCTACACCTTC.

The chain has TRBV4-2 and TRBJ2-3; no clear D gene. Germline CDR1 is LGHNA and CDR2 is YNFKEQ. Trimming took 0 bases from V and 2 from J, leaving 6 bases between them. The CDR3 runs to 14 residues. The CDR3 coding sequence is TGTGCCAGCAGCCAAGAGGACCTCACAGATACGCAGTATTTT. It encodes CASSQEDLTDTQYF.

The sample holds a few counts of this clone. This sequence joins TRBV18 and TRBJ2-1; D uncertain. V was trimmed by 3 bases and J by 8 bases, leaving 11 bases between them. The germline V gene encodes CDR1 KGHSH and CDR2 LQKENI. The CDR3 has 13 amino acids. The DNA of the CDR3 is TGTGCCAGCTCACCCAATTCCGCGGATGAGCAGTTCTTC. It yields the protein CASSPNSADEQFF.

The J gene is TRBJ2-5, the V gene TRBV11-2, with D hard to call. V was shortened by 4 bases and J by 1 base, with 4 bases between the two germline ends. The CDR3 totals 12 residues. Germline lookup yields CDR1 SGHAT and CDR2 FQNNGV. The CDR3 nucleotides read TGTGCCAGCAGCTCCTTCCAAGAGACCCAGTACTTC. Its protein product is CASSSFQETQYF. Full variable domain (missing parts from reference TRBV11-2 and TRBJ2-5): EAGVAQSPRYKIIEKRQSVAFWCNPISGHATLYWYQQILGQGPKLLIQFQNNGVVDDSQLPKDRFSAERLKGVDSTLKIQPAKLEDSAVYLCASSSFQETQYFGPGTRLLVL.

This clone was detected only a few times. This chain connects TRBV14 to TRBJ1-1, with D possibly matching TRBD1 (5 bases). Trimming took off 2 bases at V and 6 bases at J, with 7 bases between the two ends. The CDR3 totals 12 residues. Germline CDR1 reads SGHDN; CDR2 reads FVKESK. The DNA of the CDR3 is TGTGCCAGCAGCCAAATGGGGGCTGAAGCTTTCTTT. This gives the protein CASSQMGAEAFF.

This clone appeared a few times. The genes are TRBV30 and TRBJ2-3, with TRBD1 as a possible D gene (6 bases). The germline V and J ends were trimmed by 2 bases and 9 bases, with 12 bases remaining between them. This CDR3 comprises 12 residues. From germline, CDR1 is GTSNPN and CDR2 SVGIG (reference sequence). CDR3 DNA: TGTGCCTGGAGTCCCGGGACATCAACGCAGTATTTT. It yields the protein CAWSPGTSTQYF.

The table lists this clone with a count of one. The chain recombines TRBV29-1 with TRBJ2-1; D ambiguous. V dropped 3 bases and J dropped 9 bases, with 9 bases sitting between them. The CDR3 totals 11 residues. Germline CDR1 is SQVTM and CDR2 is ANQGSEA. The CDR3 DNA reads TGCAGCGTTGAGGGCTGGGGTGAGCAGTTCTTC. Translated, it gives CSVEGWGEQFF.

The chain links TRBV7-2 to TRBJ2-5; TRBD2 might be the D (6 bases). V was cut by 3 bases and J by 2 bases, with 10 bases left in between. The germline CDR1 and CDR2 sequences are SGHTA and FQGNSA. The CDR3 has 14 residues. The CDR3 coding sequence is TGTGCCAGCAGCTTGCGGCGGGGTCAAGAGACCCAGTACTTC. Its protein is CASSLRRGQETQYF.

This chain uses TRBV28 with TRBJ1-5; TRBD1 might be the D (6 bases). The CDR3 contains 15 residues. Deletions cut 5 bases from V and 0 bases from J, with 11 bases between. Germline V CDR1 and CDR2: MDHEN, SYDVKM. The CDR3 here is CASSPQGYSNQPQHF. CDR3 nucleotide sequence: TGTGCCAGCAGTCCACAGGGCTATAGCAATCAGCCCCAGCATTTT.

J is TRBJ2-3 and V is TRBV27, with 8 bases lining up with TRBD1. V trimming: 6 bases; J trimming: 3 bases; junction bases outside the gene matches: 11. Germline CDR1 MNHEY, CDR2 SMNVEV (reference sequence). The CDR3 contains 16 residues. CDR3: CASRRGGTGTTDTQYF. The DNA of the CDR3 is TGTGCCAGCAGACGAGGAGGGACAGGAACAACAGATACGCAGTATTTT.

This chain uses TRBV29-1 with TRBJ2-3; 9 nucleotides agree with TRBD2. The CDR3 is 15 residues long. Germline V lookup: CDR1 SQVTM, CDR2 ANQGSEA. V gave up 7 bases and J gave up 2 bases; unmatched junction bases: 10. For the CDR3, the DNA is TGCAGCGGCAGAGGGGCTAGCGGGAACACAGATACGCAGTATTTT. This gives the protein CSGRGASGNTDTQYF.

CDR3 in DNA: TGCAGCGTTGAAGTCCTGGGACCTCCCTACGAGCAGTACTTC. It specifies CSVEVLGPPYEQYF. The chain links TRBV29-1 to TRBJ2-7; either TRBD1 or TRBD2 may fit D (5 bases each). Trimming took off 1 base at V and 2 bases at J, with 12 bases between the two ends. The CDR3 is made up of 14 amino acids. The germline CDR1 and CDR2 sequences are SQVTM and ANQGSEA.